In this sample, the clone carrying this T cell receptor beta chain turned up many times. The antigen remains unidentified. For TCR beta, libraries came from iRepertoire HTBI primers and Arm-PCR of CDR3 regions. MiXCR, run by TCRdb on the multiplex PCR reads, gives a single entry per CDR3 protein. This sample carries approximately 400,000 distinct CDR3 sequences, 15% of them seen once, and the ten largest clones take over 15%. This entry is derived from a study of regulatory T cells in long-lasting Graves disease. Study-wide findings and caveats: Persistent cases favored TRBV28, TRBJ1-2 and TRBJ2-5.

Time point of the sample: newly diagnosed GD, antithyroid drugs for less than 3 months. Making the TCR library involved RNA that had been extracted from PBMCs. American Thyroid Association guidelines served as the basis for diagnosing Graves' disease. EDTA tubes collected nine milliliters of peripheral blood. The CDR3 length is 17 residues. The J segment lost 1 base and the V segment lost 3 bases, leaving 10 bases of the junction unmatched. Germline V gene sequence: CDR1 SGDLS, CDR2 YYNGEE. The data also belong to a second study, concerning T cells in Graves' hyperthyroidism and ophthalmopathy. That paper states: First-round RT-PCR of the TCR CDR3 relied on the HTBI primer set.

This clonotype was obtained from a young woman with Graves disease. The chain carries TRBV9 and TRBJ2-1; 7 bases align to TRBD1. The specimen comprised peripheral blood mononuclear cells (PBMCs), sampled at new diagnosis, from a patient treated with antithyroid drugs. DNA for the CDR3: TGTGCCAGCAGCGACGAATCTGGGACAGTTTCCTACAATGAGCAGTTCTTC. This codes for CASSDESGTVSYNEQFF.